The clone carrying this TCR beta chain was seen more than once but under ten times. Antigen: not known. CDR3 size: 13 residues. The germline V and J ends were trimmed by 7 bases and 7 bases, with 16 bases remaining between them. TCRdb used MiXCR to reprocess the reads, holding one entry per CDR3 protein. This repertoire shows roughly 630,000 distinct CDR3 sequences, approximately 25% found once; its top ten account for less than 10%. The source of the sample is a study of T cell repertoires in cytomegalovirus infection. About the research overall: Carrying CMV and the relevant HLA type showed in public TCR beta signatures. Study results and caveats: HLA-C-restricted, CMV-specific TCR beta clonotypes were dominant ex vivo.

Material: CD8+ T cells from PBMCs. The chain couples TRBV12-3 or TRBV12-4 to TRBJ1-2; D possibly corresponds to TRBD1 (6 bases). The sequence was collected from a human donor in good health (CMV status not recorded). Some clones in this sample may be carry-over from other donors' samples. The CDR3: CASMLGGGPGYTF. In DNA, the CDR3 is TGTGCCAGCATGCTCGGGGGGGGGCCTGGCTACACCTTC.